Listed here are 22 T cell receptor beta chains from one sample, sequenced in a study of blood T cell repertoires in COVID-19. Profiling relied on immunoSEQ multiplex PCR, and the TCRdb table lists in-frame clones only, not all of them. The data show 100,000 to 150,000 clones, with around 82% seen just once and around 13% held by the top ten. The sample consisted of peripheral blood. These receptors were taken from a woman in her twenties or thirties who had recovered from COVID-19.

J is TRBJ2-1 and V is TRBV3-1 (or the pseudogene TRBV3-2); no firm D call. Looked up from germline, CDR1 is LGHDT and CDR2 is YNNKEL (reference sequence). The CDR3 has 15 residues. The ends were cut back, 0 bases at V and 4 bases at J, with 10 bases in the middle. In nucleotides, the CDR3 is TGTGCCAGCAGCCAAGATCTCCTGGAGTACAATGAGCAGTTCTTC. The encoded protein is CASSQDLLEYNEQFF.

V gene TRBV12-3 or TRBV12-4 combines with J gene TRBJ2-7; perhaps TRBD1 as D (5 bases). The CDR3 totals 12 residues. V lost 5 bases to trimming and J lost 3 bases, with 8 bases between them. CDR3 region: CASSRTNYEQYF. The CDR3 bases are TGTGCCAGCAGTCGGACAAACTACGAGCAGTACTTC.

About this clone: The conserved final phenylalanine or tryptophan is absent from the CDR3, which likely points to a read error. The DNA is left out, because the CDR3 cannot be placed on it with certainty; the CDR3 is given as TCRdb lists it. The chain has TRBV12-3 or TRBV12-4 and TRBJ2-3; the listed D gene, TRBD2, was not tested against the DNA. The CDR3 length equals 11 residues, ends included. This chain's CDR3 is CASSFKAGASG.

The CDR3 loop reads CASRPQPRMMNTEAFF. The CDR3, as DNA: TGTGCCAGCAGGCCACAGCCGAGAATGATGAACACTGAAGCTTTCTTT. The chain uses TRBV2 and TRBJ1-1; D is ambiguous. Germline V gene lookup returns CDR1 SNHLY and CDR2 FYNNEI. This CDR3 comprises 16 residues. Between the trimmed V and J ends, which lost 6 bases and 0 bases, there was a span of 17 bases.

This sequence joins TRBV7-3 and TRBJ2-1; no definite D call. The CDR3 runs 16 residues. V was cut by 1 base and J by 8 bases, with 18 bases left in between. Looked up from germline, CDR1 is SGHTA and CDR2 is FQGTGA. The CDR3 DNA reads TGTGCCAGCAGCTTAAGGAAACTGTCGACCCGGGATGAGCAGTTCTTC. Residues: CASSLRKLSTRDEQFF.

The chain employs TRBV29-1 and TRBJ2-5, with 8 nucleotides matching TRBD2. CDR3 length equals 13 residues. CDR1 is SQVTM and CDR2 is ANQGSEA in the germline V gene. V was pared by 6 bases and J by 5 bases, with 8 bases of the junction left unmatched. CDR3 sequence (DNA): TGCAGCGTATTCGGGGGGGCGTTGGAGACCCAGTACTTC. Translated: CSVFGGALETQYF.

The chain has TRBV9 and TRBJ2-2; D is undetermined. V was trimmed by 0 bases and J by 1 base, leaving 7 bases between them. The germline gives CDR1 SGDLS, CDR2 YYNGEE. The CDR3 has 15 amino acids. CDR3 nucleotides: TGTGCCAGCAGCGTAGAAAGAGTGAACACCGGGGAGCTGTTTTTT. As protein: CASSVERVNTGELFF.

This chain links TRBV24-1 with TRBJ2-3; TRBD1 aligns across 7 bases. The CDR3 spans 14 residues. After removal of 5 bases from V and 2 bases from J, the junction contained 3 bases not matched to a gene. Germline-derived CDR1 and CDR2 are KGHDR and SFDVKD. The CDR3: CATSAGTVTDTQYF. The CDR3 coding sequence is TGTGCCACCAGTGCCGGGACAGTCACAGATACGCAGTATTTT.

This chain links TRBV27 with TRBJ1-1; perhaps TRBD1 as D (5 bases). The germline V gene encodes CDR1 MNHEY and CDR2 SMNVEV (reference sequence). V lost 5 bases to trimming and J lost 0 bases, with 10 bases between them. CDR3 length: 14 residues. The CDR3 is CASSLNRMNTEAFF. In DNA form, the CDR3 reads TGTGCCAGCAGTCTTAACAGGATGAACACTGAAGCTTTCTTT.

The chain employs TRBV5-1 and TRBJ2-7; possibly TRBD2 for D (6 bases). The CDR3 extends over 13 amino acids. The germline V gene encodes CDR1 SGHRS and CDR2 YFSETQ. V was shortened by 4 bases and J by 5 bases, with 13 bases between the two germline ends. CDR3: CASSPWGDHEQYF. CDR3 DNA: TGCGCCAGCAGCCCCTGGGGGGATCACGAGCAGTACTTC.

The gene calls are TRBV5-3 and TRBJ2-7; tentative D call: TRBD1 (6 bases). TRBV5-3 is an open reading frame, and its role is uncertain. Trimming removed 3 bases from V and 0 bases from J, with 25 bases in between. The CDR3 has 19 amino acids. The CDR3 sequence: CARSWSFGQPSSNSYEQYF. CDR3 nucleotide sequence: TGTGCCAGAAGCTGGTCCTTCGGACAGCCTTCTTCCAACTCCTACGAGCAGTACTTC.

V is TRBV4-1 and J is TRBJ2-4, with 10 nucleotides matching TRBD2. This CDR3 region has 16 residues. V dropped 2 bases and J dropped 2; count of bases not matched to a gene: 3. Per germline, CDR1 MGHRA and CDR2 YSYEKL. CDR3 sequence reads: CASSQPSGGSKNIQYF. The CDR3 coding sequence is TGCGCCAGCAGCCAACCTAGCGGGGGTTCCAAAAACATTCAGTACTTC.

The CDR3 sequence: CASSSWTGGGEKLFF. The CDR3 nucleotides are TGTGCCAGCAGCTCCTGGACAGGGGGCGGTGAAAAACTGTTTTTT. The chain links TRBV11-2 to TRBJ1-4; 11 positions agree with TRBD1. There are 15 residues in the CDR3. V lost 4 bases, J lost 7 bases, and 5 bases stayed unmatched. Germline-derived CDR1 and CDR2 are SGHAT and FQNNGV.

V and J are TRBV27 and TRBJ2-7; maybe TRBD1 (5 bases). The CDR3 contains 13 residues. The V end was cut by 6 bases, the J end by 3 bases, with 12 bases between. Germline CDR1 reads MNHEY; CDR2 reads SMNVEV (reference sequence). The DNA of the CDR3 is TGTGCCAGCAGCACGGACAACCTCTACGAGCAGTACTTC. Translating it yields CASSTDNLYEQYF.

The chain carries TRBV19 and TRBJ2-4; TRBD2 is a possible D gene (6 bases). The germline gives CDR1 LNHDA, CDR2 SQIVND (reference sequence). This CDR3 comprises 17 residues. The germline V and J ends were trimmed by 1 base and 1 base, with 14 bases remaining between them. CDR3 loop: CASSIVGQGLAKNIQYF. The CDR3 coding sequence is TGTGCCAGTAGTATAGTTGGCCAGGGACTTGCCAAAAACATTCAGTACTTC.

This clone has a single count. The chain joins TRBV7-3 to TRBJ2-1; 7 nucleotides line up with TRBD1. V gave up 0 bases and J gave up 9 bases; unmatched junction bases: 5. The CDR3 is made up of 14 amino acids. Germline V CDR1 and CDR2: SGHTA, FQGTGA. The CDR3 region is CASSLTEGAGEQFF. CDR3 nucleotide sequence: TGTGCCAGCAGCTTAACAGAGGGGGCAGGTGAGCAGTTCTTC.

The V gene is TRBV7-6, the J gene TRBJ2-1, with 8 bases that match TRBD2. V shed 1 base, J shed 6 bases, and the junction held 5 bases outside the gene matches. The CDR3 loop spans 15 amino acids. CDR1 and CDR2 from the germline V gene are SGHVS and FNYEAQ. The CDR3 DNA reads as TGTGCCAGCAGCTTAGGCAGCGGGGGCCCCAATGAGCAGTTCTTC. It specifies CASSLGSGGPNEQFF.

The chain couples TRBV2 to TRBJ2-5; 10 bases are a match to TRBD2. CDR1 and CDR2 (germline): SNHLY, FYNNEI. This CDR3 comprises 17 residues. V was clipped by 8 bases and J by 2 bases; unmatched bases: 14. The CDR3 loop is CASLERAGGRRQETQYF. CDR3 in DNA: TGTGCCAGCCTTGAGCGAGCGGGGGGGCGGAGGCAAGAGACCCAGTACTTC.

This clone was seen only a few times. The germline gene is not matched at one end of the junction; a read error may be the cause. The V and J genes are TRBV7-7 and TRBJ2-2; 7 bases fit TRBD2. Germline V gene sequence: CDR1 SSHAT, CDR2 FNYEAQ (reference sequence). CDR3 size: 15 residues. In DNA form, the CDR3 reads TGTGCTAGCAGCTTGGGACTATCGAACACCGGGGAGCTGTTTTTT. Its protein is CASSLGLSNTGELFF.

The chain uses TRBV6-6 and TRBJ1-2, with D tentatively TRBD1 (6 bases). Germline loops: CDR1 MNHNY, CDR2 SVGAGI (reference sequence). V shed 4 bases and J shed 3 bases, with 6 bases lying between them. CDR3 length: 12 amino acids. The CDR3: CASSSGDYGYTF. The CDR3 nucleotides are TGTGCCAGCAGTTCAGGGGACTATGGCTACACCTTC.

A few counts support this clone. Here the CDR3 reads CASSLRSGQSNYGYTF. CDR3 bases: TGTGCCAGCAGCTTAAGATCCGGACAGTCTAACTATGGCTACACCTTC. The chain links TRBV7-2 to TRBJ1-2; D is perhaps TRBD1 (6 bases). Germline V gives CDR1 SGHTA, CDR2 FQGNSA. Trimming stripped 2 bases from V and 0 bases from J, with 13 bases between. This CDR3 is 16 amino acids long.

Only one count was recorded for this clone. The chain has TRBV5-6 and TRBJ1-1; D is uncertain. Deletions cut 0 bases from V and 4 bases from J, with 10 bases between. This CDR3 region has 14 residues. CDR1 is SGHDT, CDR2 YYEEEE, per germline. CDR3 residues: CASSLVEVATEAFF. The CDR3 nucleotides are TGTGCCAGCAGCTTGGTAGAGGTTGCCACTGAAGCTTTCTTT.